A single sample is the source of the 20 T cell receptor beta chains below, sequenced in a study of somatic mutations in cytotoxic T cells in rheumatoid arthritis. Repertoires were generated with immunoSEQ multiplex PCR, while TCRdb's copy carries only in-frame clones and drops some. The top ten clones hold about 11% of a sample with roughly 20,000 clones, about 83% of them seen once. Source material: CD8+ T cells sorted from blood. The receptors here all came from an adult with rheumatoid arthritis.

This clone showed up just a few times. V usage is TRBV11-2 and J usage is TRBJ2-7; TRBD2 agrees at 7 bases. This CDR3 comprises 16 residues. Germline lookup yields CDR1 SGHAT and CDR2 FQNNGV. The trim removed 1 base at V and 0 bases at J, leaving 6 bases unmatched. CDR3 residues: CASSLVVGGSSYEQYF. The CDR3 region has the DNA TGTGCCAGCAGCTTAGTGGTCGGGGGGAGCTCCTACGAGCAGTACTTC. The full variable domain, in which reference TRBV11-2 and TRBJ2-7 provide the parts outside the CDR3, is EAGVAQSPRYKIIEKRQSVAFWCNPISGHATLYWYQQILGQGPKLLIQFQNNGVVDDSQLPKDRFSAERLKGVDSTLKIQPAKLEDSAVYLCASSLVVGGSSYEQYFGPGTRLTVT.

This clone was picked up a small number of times. CDR3 bases: TGCGCCAGCAGCCAAGATTGGGCAGAAAAGTGGTCACCCCTCCACTTT. Translation gives CASSQDWAEKWSPLHF. The chain recombines TRBV4-1 with TRBJ1-6; the D is unclear. Germline CDR1 and CDR2: MGHRA and YSYEKL. The V end was cut by 0 bases, the J end by 10 bases, with 16 bases between. This CDR3 region has 16 residues.

This chain connects TRBV19 to TRBJ1-1; D is uncertain. Germline lookup yields CDR1 LNHDA and CDR2 SQIVND (reference sequence). The V end was cut by 7 bases, the J end by 7 bases, with 22 bases between. The CDR3 has 15 amino acids. CDR3 protein: CASTPDWTLAVEAFF. The CDR3, as DNA: TGTGCCAGTACCCCGGACTGGACGCTCGCTGTTGAAGCTTTCTTT. Using reference TRBV19 and TRBJ1-1 for the parts outside the CDR3, the full variable domain is DGGITQSPKYLFRKEGQNVTLSCEQNLNHDAMYWYRQDPGQGLRLIYYSQIVNDFQKGDIAEGYSVSREKKESFPLTVTSAQKNPTAFYLCASTPDWTLAVEAFFGQGTRLTVV.

The gene calls are TRBV2 and TRBJ2-7; 11 nucleotides align to TRBD1. This CDR3 region has 14 residues. CDR1 and CDR2 (germline): SNHLY, FYNNEI. The V gene end was trimmed by 6 bases and the J gene end by 4 bases; junction bases not matched to a gene: 5. As DNA, the CDR3 is TGTGCCAGCAGCCTCGGGACAGGGGGATACGAGCAGTACTTC. It yields the protein CASSLGTGGYEQYF.

V gene TRBV6-6 combines with J gene TRBJ1-1; D remains unclear. This CDR3 has 11 amino acids. V lost 6 bases, J lost 4 bases, and 6 bases lay in between. Germline V gives CDR1 MNHNY, CDR2 SVGAGI (reference sequence). CDR3 in DNA: TGTGCCAGCAGAGGAGGCACTGAAGCTTTCTTT. It encodes CASRGGTEAFF.

The chain joins TRBV2 to TRBJ1-3; D ambiguous. Trimming removed 2 bases from V and 4 bases from J, with 9 bases in between. This CDR3 has 14 residues. Germline CDR1 reads SNHLY; CDR2 reads FYNNEI. The CDR3, as DNA: TGTGCCAGCAGTGAACCGTGGAGGGGAAACACCATATATTTT. Protein sequence: CASSEPWRGNTIYF.

Written as DNA, the CDR3 is TGTGCCAGCAGCATTAGGACAGGGGGTATGATGAACACTGAAGCTTTCTTT. This encodes CASSIRTGGMMNTEAFF. The J gene is TRBJ1-1, the V gene TRBV11-2; 10 nucleotides match TRBD1. Per the germline V gene, CDR1 is SGHAT and CDR2 is FQNNGV. This CDR3 spans 17 amino acids. Losses at the gene ends were 5 bases for V and 0 bases for J; bases not matched to a gene: 9.

The gene calls are TRBV7-9 and TRBJ1-5; perhaps TRBD1 as D (5 bases). CDR3 size: 12 residues. Germline-derived CDR1 and CDR2 are SEHNR and FQNEAQ (reference sequence). Trimming cost V 7 bases and J 6 bases, with 10 bases left between them. The CDR3 nucleotides are TGTGCCAGCACCCTTGGGGGTCAGCCCCAGCATTTT. It translates to CASTLGGQPQHF.

This clone was seen a single time. The chain couples TRBV27 to TRBJ2-1; D is possibly TRBD1 or TRBD2 (5 bases each). CDR1 is MNHEY and CDR2 is SMNVEV in the germline V gene (reference sequence). With 2 bases removed from V and 9 bases from J, the gap between germline ends came to 17 bases. This CDR3 comprises 15 residues. CDR3 in DNA: TGTGCCAGCAGTTTAAGTCCCGGGACGGGCGGTGAGCAGTTCTTC. It codes for CASSLSPGTGGEQFF.

This clone was recorded a few times. This chain links TRBV4-1 with TRBJ2-7; the D call may be TRBD1 or TRBD2 (5 bases each). CDR3 length equals 15 residues. V shed 0 bases and J shed 0 bases, with 9 bases lying between them. Germline V lookup: CDR1 MGHRA, CDR2 YSYEKL. In nucleotides, the CDR3 is TGCGCCAGCAGCCAAGAGTGGGGGTCCTCCTACGAGCAGTACTTC. Translation: CASSQEWGSSYEQYF.

This chain joins TRBV4-1 and TRBJ1-1; 7 bases map to TRBD1. Germline V lookup: CDR1 MGHRA, CDR2 YSYEKL. The CDR3 is made up of 15 amino acids. The V segment lost 0 bases and the J segment 3 bases; nucleotides outside the gene matches: 4. The CDR3 DNA reads TGCGCCAGCAGCCAAGAGGGCAGGGGGGACACTGAAGCTTTCTTT. Translating gives CASSQEGRGDTEAFF.

This chain links TRBV4-3 with TRBJ2-1; maybe TRBD2 (6 bases). The length of the CDR3 is 17 residues. V lost 3 bases and J lost 5, with 20 bases in between. Germline V gene sequence: CDR1 LGHNA, CDR2 YSLEER. The CDR3 here is CASSQEGRSLRNNEQFF. The CDR3 region has the DNA TGCGCCAGCAGCCAGGAGGGGCGCAGTCTTCGAAACAATGAGCAGTTCTTC.

As regards this clone: Other DNA sequences in this sample translate to the same CDR3. V usage is TRBV5-6 and J usage is TRBJ2-1, with a tentative D call TRBD2 (5 bases). The V end lost 1 base, the J end lost 4 bases, and 6 bases lay between the germline ends. CDR3 size: 13 residues. Looked up from germline, CDR1 is SGHDT and CDR2 is YYEEEE. The CDR3 DNA is TGTGCCAGCAGCTTGACTAGTTACAATGAGCAGTTCTTC. Protein sequence: CASSLTSYNEQFF.

The chain combines TRBV9 with TRBJ2-1; 10 bases are shared with TRBD2. The CDR3 spans 15 residues. Trimming removed 4 bases from V and 8 bases from J; junction bases left unmatched: 9. Per the germline V gene, CDR1 is SGDLS and CDR2 is YYNGEE. Written as DNA, the CDR3 is TGTGCCAGCAGCCCCAAGGTAGCGGGGGGCTATGAGCAGTTCTTC. It encodes CASSPKVAGGYEQFF.

The V call is TRBV7-9, the J call TRBJ2-1; 8 bases line up with TRBD2. CDR1 is SEHNR and CDR2 is FQNEAQ in the germline V gene (reference sequence). The ends lost 1 base at V and 8 bases at J; junction bases unmatched: 13. The CDR3 has 17 residues. CDR3 nucleotides: TGTGCCAGCAGCTTAGTATCTGCCGGGAGGGCCGGATATGAGCAGTTCTTC. As protein: CASSLVSAGRAGYEQFF.

The chain joins TRBV6-5 to TRBJ2-1; D is unresolved. CDR1 is MNHEY and CDR2 is SVGAGI in the germline V gene. The CDR3 sequence is 12 residues long. The V end was cut by 4 bases, the J end by 6 bases, with 7 bases between. CDR3 sequence: CASSSLGNEQFF. The CDR3 nucleotides are TGTGCCAGCAGTTCTCTGGGCAATGAGCAGTTCTTC.

This clone was counted between two and nine times. The chain recombines TRBV4-2 with TRBJ1-5, with TRBD1 identical over 7 bases. Germline V CDR1 and CDR2: LGHNA, YNFKEQ. This CDR3 spans 15 amino acids. V lost 2 bases to trimming and J lost 4 bases; unmatched junction nucleotides: 5. In DNA, the CDR3 is TGTGCCAGCAGCCAACACCAGGGGGTAAATCAGCCCCAGCATTTT. Protein: CASSQHQGVNQPQHF.

The chain employs TRBV4-2 and TRBJ1-4; unclear D gene. The CDR3 sequence is 14 residues long. Germline lookup yields CDR1 LGHNA and CDR2 YNFKEQ. V was cut by 1 base and J by 4 bases, with 7 bases left in between. In DNA, the CDR3 is TGTGCCAGCAGCCAAGTAGGAGATAATGAAAAACTGTTTTTT. Its translation: CASSQVGDNEKLFF.

The V and J genes are TRBV5-4 and TRBJ2-7; 7 bases fit TRBD1. V shed 6 bases, J shed 0 bases, and the junction held 9 bases outside the gene matches. CDR3 length equals 15 residues. CDR1 is SGHNT, CDR2 YYREEE, per germline (reference sequence). This CDR3 is CASTRQGAPSYEQYF. DNA of the CDR3: TGTGCCAGCACCCGACAGGGCGCCCCCTCCTACGAGCAGTACTTC.

The table lists this clone with a count of one. J is TRBJ1-4 and V is TRBV19; 7 nucleotides align to TRBD1. V lost 5 bases and J lost 7; bases outside the gene matches: 4. Looked up from germline, CDR1 is LNHDA and CDR2 is SQIVND (reference sequence). The CDR3 contains 13 residues. The CDR3 loop reads CASSPNRGEKLFF. The CDR3 DNA follows: TGTGCCAGTAGTCCCAACAGGGGTGAAAAACTGTTTTTT. The variable domain in full, completed from reference TRBV19 and TRBJ1-4, reads DGGITQSPKYLFRKEGQNVTLSCEQNLNHDAMYWYRQDPGQGLRLIYYSQIVNDFQKGDIAEGYSVSREKKESFPLTVTSAQKNPTAFYLCASSPNRGEKLFFGSGTQLSVL.